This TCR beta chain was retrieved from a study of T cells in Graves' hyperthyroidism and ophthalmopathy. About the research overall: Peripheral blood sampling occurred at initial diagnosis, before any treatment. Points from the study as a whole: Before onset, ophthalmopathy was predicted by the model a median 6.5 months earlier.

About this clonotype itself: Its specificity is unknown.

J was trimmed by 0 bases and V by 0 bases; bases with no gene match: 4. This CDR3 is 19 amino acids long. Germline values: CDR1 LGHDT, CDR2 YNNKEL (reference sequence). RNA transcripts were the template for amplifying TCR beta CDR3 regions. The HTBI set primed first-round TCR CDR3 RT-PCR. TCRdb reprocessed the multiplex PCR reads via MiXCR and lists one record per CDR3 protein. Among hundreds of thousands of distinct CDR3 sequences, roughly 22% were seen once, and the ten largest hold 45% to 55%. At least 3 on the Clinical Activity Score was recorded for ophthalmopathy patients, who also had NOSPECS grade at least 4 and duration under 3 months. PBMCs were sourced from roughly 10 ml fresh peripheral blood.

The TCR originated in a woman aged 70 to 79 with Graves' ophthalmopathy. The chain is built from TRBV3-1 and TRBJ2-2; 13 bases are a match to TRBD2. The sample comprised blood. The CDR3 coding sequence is TGTGCCAGCAGCCAAGAAAGGACTAGCGGGAGTCCGAACACCGGGGAGCTGTTTTTT. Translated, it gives CASSQERTSGSPNTGELFF.